This T cell receptor beta chain was recovered during a study of blood T cell repertoires in COVID-19. The CDR3 loop spans 17 amino acids. CDR1 and CDR2 from the germline V gene are LGHDT and YNNKEL (reference sequence). The V segment lost 1 base and the J segment 3 bases; nucleotides outside the gene matches: 9. Clones were read by immunoSEQ multiplex PCR, and TCRdb kept only the in-frame ones, dropping some. The data show roughly 250,000 clones, with about 89% seen just once and under 0.95% held by the top ten. Material: peripheral blood. The sequence derives from a man aged 25-45 years with acute or convalescent COVID-19. V usage is TRBV3-1 (or the pseudogene TRBV3-2) and J usage is TRBJ2-1, with TRBD2 identical over 7 bases. In nucleotides, the CDR3 is TGTGCCAGCAGCCAAGGGGCAGCGGGATACTTCTACAATGAGCAGTTCTTC. It yields the protein CASSQGAAGYFYNEQFF.